These 11 T cell receptor beta chains were all obtained from the same sample, sequenced in a study of T cell repertoires in cytomegalovirus infection. A single record per CDR3 protein comes from TCRdb applying MiXCR to the reads. The sample holds about 230,000 distinct CDR3 sequences, 20% to 25% seen once. Sequenced: CD8+ T cells from PBMCs. The receptors originated from a human donor in good health (CMV status not recorded). Some clones in this sample may be carry-over from other donors' samples.

This clonotype has a handful of counts. V usage is TRBV12-3 or TRBV12-4 and J usage is TRBJ2-3, with 8 bases matching TRBD1. Trimming at V came to 7 bases and at J to 4 bases, leaving 1 base not matched to a gene. This CDR3 has 12 residues. The chain's CDR3 is CASTTGADTQYF. The DNA for the CDR3 is TGTGCCAGCACGACAGGGGCAGATACGCAGTATTTT.

In its sample, this clonotype was seen a few times. This rearrangement joins TRBV7-9 to TRBJ2-5; maybe TRBD2 (5 bases). V lost 5 bases to trimming and J lost 2 bases, with 9 bases between them. The CDR3 totals 13 residues. The germline CDR1 and CDR2 sequences are SEHNR and FQNEAQ (reference sequence). DNA of the CDR3: TGTGCCAGCAGCGGACTGATACAAGAGACCCAGTACTTC. Protein sequence: CASSGLIQETQYF.

This clonotype has more than one count but fewer than ten. The V gene is TRBV7-8, the J gene TRBJ2-3; D tentatively fits TRBD1 or TRBD2 (5 bases each). The V gene lost 3 bases and the J gene lost 6 bases, with 16 bases spanning the gap. The CDR3 has 15 amino acids. CDR1 and CDR2 from the germline V gene are SGHVS and FQNEAQ. In DNA form, the CDR3 reads TGTGCCAGCAGCTTCCGGGACGGACGATTTGATACGCAGTATTTT. Translation gives CASSFRDGRFDTQYF.

Ten or more counts support this clonotype. V and J are TRBV6-1 and TRBJ2-7; weak D call: TRBD1 (7 bases). The V gene's germline CDR1 is MNHNS and CDR2 SASEGT. The CDR3 runs to 15 residues. Deletions cut 7 bases from V and 4 bases from J, with 20 bases between. The CDR3 DNA is TGTGCCAGCATTACAGGAGGGACAGCACCTTACGAGCAGTACTTC. Its translation is CASITGGTAPYEQYF.

The V call is TRBV28, the J call TRBJ1-5, with D perhaps matching TRBD1 (6 bases). The CDR3 is 14 amino acids. V was cut by 4 bases and J by 4 bases, with 11 bases left in between. Germline CDR1 and CDR2: MDHEN and SYDVKM. The CDR3 sequence: CASSWDGTNQPQHF. As DNA, the CDR3 is TGTGCCAGCAGTTGGGACGGGACAAATCAGCCCCAGCATTTT.

The genes are TRBV5-4 and TRBJ2-7; D may be TRBD2 (7 bases). The germline V gene encodes CDR1 SGHNT and CDR2 YYREEE (reference sequence). There are 14 residues in the CDR3. V was clipped by 7 bases and J by 5 bases, with 19 bases between them. CDR3 region: CASGSWGGAHEQYF. The CDR3 nucleotides are TGTGCCAGCGGGTCGTGGGGGGGGGCCCACGAGCAGTACTTC.

The chain employs TRBV29-1 and TRBJ2-3, with D unresolved. The germline gives CDR1 SQVTM, CDR2 ANQGSEA. The CDR3 is made up of 12 amino acids. CDR3 sequence (DNA): TGCAGTTGTCTTCCTGGCACAGATACGCAGTATTTT. It specifies CSCLPGTDTQYF.

This clonotype appeared many times. V usage is TRBV2 and J usage is TRBJ2-3; 15 bases agree with TRBD2. There are 15 residues in the CDR3. The V and J ends lost 5 bases and 4 bases, in that order; junction bases with no gene match: 1. CDR1 is SNHLY and CDR2 is FYNNEI in the germline V gene. The CDR3 region has the DNA TGTGCCAGCAGTTGGACTAGCGGGGGGGCAGATACGCAGTATTTT. Encoded protein: CASSWTSGGADTQYF.

The chain employs TRBV5-6 and TRBJ2-5, with TRBD1 matching 10 bases. The CDR3 has 15 residues. The J segment lost 6 bases and the V segment lost 4 bases, leaving 9 bases of the junction unmatched. The germline gives CDR1 SGHDT, CDR2 YYEEEE. CDR3 nucleotides: TGTGCCAGCAGCCCAGACAGGGGGCGCTTGCAGACCCAGTACTTC. Protein sequence: CASSPDRGRLQTQYF.

The gene calls are TRBV27 and TRBJ2-3, with a possible D match to TRBD2 (5 bases). CDR1 MNHEY and CDR2 SMNVEV come from the germline V gene (reference sequence). The CDR3 consists of 13 residues. V gave up 5 bases and J gave up 5 bases, with 11 bases separating them. For the CDR3, the DNA is TGTGCCAGCAGTCCCCCTCGGGGAGATACGCAGTATTTT. It is translated as CASSPPRGDTQYF.

Many counts were recorded for this clonotype. CDR3 region: CASSGGETQYF. The CDR3 nucleotides are TGTGCCAGCAGCGGGGGGGAGACCCAGTACTTC. The rearrangement joins TRBV11-2 to TRBJ2-5, with D perhaps TRBD2 (6 bases). The germline V gene encodes CDR1 SGHAT and CDR2 FQNNGV. Trimming pared 5 bases from V and 5 bases from J, leaving 6 bases between. The CDR3 covers 11 residues.